This T cell receptor (beta chain) was obtained from a study of graft-versus-host responses after intestinal transplantation. Across the whole study: The recipients all started with anti-thymocyte globulin induction and then took tacrolimus and steroids for 3 to 4 years. Study outcomes and limitations: After transplant, early declines in HvG clones were associated with peak levels of circulating GvH clones. Allografts of patients with graft-donor T cell macrochimerism showed high graft-versus-host to host-versus-graft clone ratios.

For this clone: What it binds is unknown. The same CDR3 arises from other DNA sequences in this sample as well.

The junction had 1 base not matched to a gene; V was cut back by 3 bases and J by 2 bases. Germline-derived CDR1 and CDR2 are MDHEN and SYDVKM. The CDR3 spans 14 residues. TCRdb's copy holds only in-frame clones and misses some; the assay was immunoSEQ multiplex PCR. The table lists about 86,000 clones, about four fifths of them singletons. Sequencing was performed on unstimulated CD8+ T cells sorted from spleen or lymph node cells, taken before intestinal transplant. The chain couples TRBV28 to TRBJ2-7; 10 bases map to TRBD2. The sequence derives from a human donor who received an intestinal transplant. The CDR3 is CASSFGLAAYEQYF. The CDR3 DNA reads as TGTGCCAGCAGTTTTGGACTAGCGGCCTACGAGCAGTACTTC.